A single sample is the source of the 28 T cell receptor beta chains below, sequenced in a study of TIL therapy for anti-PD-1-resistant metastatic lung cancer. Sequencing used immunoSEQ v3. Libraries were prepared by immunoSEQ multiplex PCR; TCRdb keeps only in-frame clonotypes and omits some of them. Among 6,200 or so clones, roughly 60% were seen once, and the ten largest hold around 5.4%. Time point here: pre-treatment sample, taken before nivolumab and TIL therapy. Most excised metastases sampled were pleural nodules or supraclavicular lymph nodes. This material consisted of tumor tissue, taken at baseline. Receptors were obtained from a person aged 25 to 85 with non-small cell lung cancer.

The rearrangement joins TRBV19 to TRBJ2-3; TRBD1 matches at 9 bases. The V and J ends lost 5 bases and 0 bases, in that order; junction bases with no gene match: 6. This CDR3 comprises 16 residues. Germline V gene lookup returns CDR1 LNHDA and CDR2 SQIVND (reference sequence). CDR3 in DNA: TGTGCCAGTAGTCCACAGGGGGCCTTTAGCACAGATACGCAGTATTTT. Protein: CASSPQGAFSTDTQYF.

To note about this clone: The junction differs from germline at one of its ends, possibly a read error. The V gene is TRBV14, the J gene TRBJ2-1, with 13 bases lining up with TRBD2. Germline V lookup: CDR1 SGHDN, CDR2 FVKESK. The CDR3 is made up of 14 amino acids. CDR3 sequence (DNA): TGTGCCAGTAGCCGGACTAGCGGGAGAAATGAGCAGTTCTTC. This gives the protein CASSRTSGRNEQFF.

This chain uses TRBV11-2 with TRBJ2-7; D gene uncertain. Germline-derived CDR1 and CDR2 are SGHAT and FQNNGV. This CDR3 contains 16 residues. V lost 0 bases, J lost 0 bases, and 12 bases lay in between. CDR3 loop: CASSLDPSPGSYEQYF. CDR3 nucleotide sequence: TGTGCCAGCAGCTTAGATCCGAGTCCTGGCTCCTACGAGCAGTACTTC.

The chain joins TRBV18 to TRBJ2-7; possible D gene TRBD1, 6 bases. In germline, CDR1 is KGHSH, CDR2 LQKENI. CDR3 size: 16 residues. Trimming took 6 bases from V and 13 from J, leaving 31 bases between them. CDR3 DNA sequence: TGTGCCAGCTCCCACAGCCGTACCAGTCCCTCGGACAGTTTTTACTTC. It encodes CASSHSRTSPSDSFYF.

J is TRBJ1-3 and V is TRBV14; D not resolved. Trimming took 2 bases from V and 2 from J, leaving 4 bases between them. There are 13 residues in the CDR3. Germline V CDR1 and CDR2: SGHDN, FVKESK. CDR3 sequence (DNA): TGTGCCAGCAGCCAAACAACTGGAAACACCATATATTTT. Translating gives CASSQTTGNTIYF.

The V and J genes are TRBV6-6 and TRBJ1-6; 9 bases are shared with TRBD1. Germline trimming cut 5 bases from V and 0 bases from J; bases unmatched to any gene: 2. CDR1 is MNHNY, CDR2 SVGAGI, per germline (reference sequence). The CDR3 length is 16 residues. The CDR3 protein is CASSRDRASYNSPLHF. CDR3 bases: TGTGCCAGCAGTAGGGACAGGGCCTCCTATAATTCACCCCTCCACTTT.

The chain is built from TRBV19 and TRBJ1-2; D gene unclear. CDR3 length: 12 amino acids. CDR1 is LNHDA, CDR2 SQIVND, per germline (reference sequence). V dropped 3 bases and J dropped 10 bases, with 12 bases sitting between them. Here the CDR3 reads CASSIFPSDYTF. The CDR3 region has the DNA TGTGCCAGTAGTATTTTCCCCTCGGACTACACCTTC.

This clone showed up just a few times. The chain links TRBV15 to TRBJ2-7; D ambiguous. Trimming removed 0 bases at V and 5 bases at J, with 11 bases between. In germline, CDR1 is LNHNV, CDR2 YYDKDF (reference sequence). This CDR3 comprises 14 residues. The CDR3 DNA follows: TGTGCCACCAGCAGAGACCTGGACCTCGACGAGCAGTACTTC. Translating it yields CATSRDLDLDEQYF.

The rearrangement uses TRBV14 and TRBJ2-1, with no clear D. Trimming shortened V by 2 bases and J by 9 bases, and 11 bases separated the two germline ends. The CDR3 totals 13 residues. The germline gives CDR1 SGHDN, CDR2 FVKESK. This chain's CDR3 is CASSQQPDTEQFF. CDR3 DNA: TGTGCCAGCAGCCAACAGCCTGACACTGAGCAGTTCTTC.

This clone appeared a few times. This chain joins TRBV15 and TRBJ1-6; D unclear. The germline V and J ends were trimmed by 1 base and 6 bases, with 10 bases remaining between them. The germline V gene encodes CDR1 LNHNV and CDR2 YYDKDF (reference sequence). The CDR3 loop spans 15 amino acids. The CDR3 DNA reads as TGTGCCACCAGCAGAGGAGCGGGATTTAATTCACCCCTCCACTTT. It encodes CATSRGAGFNSPLHF. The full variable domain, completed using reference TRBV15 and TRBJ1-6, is DAMVIQNPRYQVTQFGKPVTLSCSQTLNHNVMYWYQQKSSQAPKLLFHYYDKDFNNEADTPDNFQSRRPNTSFCFLDIRSPGLGDTAMYLCATSRGAGFNSPLHFGNGTRLTVT.

CDR3 bases: TGCGCCAGCAGCCAATCTCTCGGGGCCCACACCTACGAGCAGTACTTC. Translating it yields CASSQSLGAHTYEQYF. The chain has TRBV4-3 and TRBJ2-7; D possibly matches TRBD1 or TRBD2 (5 bases each). Trimming cost V 2 bases and J 2 bases, with 16 bases left between them. This CDR3 has 16 residues. Per the germline V gene, CDR1 is LGHNA and CDR2 is YSLEER.

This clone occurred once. CDR3 coding DNA: TGTGCCAGCAGTTTAAGGGGGGACACTGAAGCTTTCTTT. Protein product: CASSLRGDTEAFF. V gene TRBV12-3 or TRBV12-4 combines with J gene TRBJ1-1; possible D gene TRBD1, 6 bases. This CDR3 region has 13 residues. The ends were cut back, 2 bases at V and 3 bases at J, with 7 bases in the middle.

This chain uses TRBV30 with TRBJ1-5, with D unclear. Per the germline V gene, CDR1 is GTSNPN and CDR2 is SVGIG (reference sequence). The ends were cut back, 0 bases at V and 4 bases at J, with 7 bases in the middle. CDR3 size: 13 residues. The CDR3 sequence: CAWSVRRNQPQHF. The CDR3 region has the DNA TGTGCCTGGAGTGTCAGGAGGAATCAGCCCCAGCATTTT.

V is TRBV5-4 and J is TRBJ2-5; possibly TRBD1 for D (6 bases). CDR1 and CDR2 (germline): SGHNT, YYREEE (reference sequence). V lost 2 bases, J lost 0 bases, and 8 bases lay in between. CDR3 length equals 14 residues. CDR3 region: CASSFQGHQETQYF. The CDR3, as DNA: TGTGCCAGCAGCTTTCAGGGGCACCAAGAGACCCAGTACTTC.

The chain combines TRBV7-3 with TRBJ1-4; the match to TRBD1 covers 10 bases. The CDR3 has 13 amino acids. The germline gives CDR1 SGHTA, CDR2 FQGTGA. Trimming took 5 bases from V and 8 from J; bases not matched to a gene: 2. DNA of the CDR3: TGTGCCAGCAGCCAGGGACAGGGGGAAAAACTGTTTTTT. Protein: CASSQGQGEKLFF. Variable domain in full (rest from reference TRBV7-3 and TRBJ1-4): GAGVSQTPSNKVTEKGKYVELRCDPISGHTALYWYRQSLGQGPEFLIYFQGTGAADDSGLPNDRFFAVRPEGSVSTLKIQRTERGDSAVYLCASSQGQGEKLFFGSGTQLSVL.

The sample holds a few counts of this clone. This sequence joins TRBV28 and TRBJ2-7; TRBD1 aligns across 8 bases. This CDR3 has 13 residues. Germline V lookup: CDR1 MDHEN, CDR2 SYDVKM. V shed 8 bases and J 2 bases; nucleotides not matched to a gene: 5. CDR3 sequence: CASDRGQTYEQYF. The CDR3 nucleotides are TGTGCCAGCGACAGGGGCCAAACCTACGAGCAGTACTTC.

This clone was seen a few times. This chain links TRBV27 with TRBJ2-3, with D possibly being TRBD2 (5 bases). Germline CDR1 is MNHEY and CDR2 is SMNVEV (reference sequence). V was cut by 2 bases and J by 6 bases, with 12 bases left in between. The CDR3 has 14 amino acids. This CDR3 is CASSLGSPGDTQYF. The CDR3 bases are TGTGCCAGCAGTTTAGGATCTCCGGGGGATACGCAGTATTTT.

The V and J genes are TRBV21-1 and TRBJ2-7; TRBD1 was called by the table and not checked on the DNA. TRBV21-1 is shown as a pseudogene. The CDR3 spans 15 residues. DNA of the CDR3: TGTGCCAGCAGCAAAGCCGGCGACAGCTCCTACGAGCAGTACTTC. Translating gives CASSKAGDSSYEQYF.

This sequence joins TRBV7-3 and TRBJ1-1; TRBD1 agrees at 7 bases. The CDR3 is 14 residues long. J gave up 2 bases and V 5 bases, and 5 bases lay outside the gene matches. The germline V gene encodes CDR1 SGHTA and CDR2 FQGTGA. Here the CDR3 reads CASSLGTANTEAFF. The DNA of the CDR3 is TGTGCCAGCAGCCTCGGGACAGCAAACACTGAAGCTTTCTTT.

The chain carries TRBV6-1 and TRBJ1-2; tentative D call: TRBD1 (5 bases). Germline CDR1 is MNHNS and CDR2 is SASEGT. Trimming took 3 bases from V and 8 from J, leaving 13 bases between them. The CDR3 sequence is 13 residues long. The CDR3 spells CASSEGRRGGYTF. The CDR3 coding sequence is TGTGCCAGCAGTGAGGGACGGAGGGGAGGCTACACCTTC.

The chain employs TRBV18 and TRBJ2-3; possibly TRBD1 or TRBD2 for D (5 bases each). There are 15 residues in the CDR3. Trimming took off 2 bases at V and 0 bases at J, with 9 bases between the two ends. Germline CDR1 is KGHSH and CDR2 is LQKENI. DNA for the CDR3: TGTGCCAGCTCACCAGCCAGGGAGAGCACAGATACGCAGTATTTT. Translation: CASSPARESTDTQYF.

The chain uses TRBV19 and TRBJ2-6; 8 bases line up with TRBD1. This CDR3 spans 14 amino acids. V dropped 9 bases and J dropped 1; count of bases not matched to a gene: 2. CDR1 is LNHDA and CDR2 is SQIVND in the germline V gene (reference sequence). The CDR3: CASGTGSGANVLTF. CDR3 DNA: TGTGCCAGCGGGACAGGATCTGGGGCCAACGTCCTGACTTTC.

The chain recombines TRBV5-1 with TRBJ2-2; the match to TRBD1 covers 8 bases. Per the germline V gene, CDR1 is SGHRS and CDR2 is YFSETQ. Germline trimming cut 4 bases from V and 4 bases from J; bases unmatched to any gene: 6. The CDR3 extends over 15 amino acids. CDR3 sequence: CASSPEGQATGELFF. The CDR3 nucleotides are TGCGCCAGCAGCCCGGAGGGACAGGCCACCGGGGAGCTGTTTTTT.

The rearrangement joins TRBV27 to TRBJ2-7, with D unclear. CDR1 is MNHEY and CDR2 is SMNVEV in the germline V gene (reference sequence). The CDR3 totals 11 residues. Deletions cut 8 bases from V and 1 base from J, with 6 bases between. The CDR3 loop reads CASADSYEQYF. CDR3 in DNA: TGTGCCAGCGCGGATTCCTACGAGCAGTACTTC.

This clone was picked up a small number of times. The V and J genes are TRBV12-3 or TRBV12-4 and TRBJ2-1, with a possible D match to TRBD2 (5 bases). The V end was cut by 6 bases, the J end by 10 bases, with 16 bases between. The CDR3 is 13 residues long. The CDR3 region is CASSWVAGGEQFF. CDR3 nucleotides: TGTGCCAGCAGCTGGGTGGCGGGTGGCGAGCAGTTCTTC.

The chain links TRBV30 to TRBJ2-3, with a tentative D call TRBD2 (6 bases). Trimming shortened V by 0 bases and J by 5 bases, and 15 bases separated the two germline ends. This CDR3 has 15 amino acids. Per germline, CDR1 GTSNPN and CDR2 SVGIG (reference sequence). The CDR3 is CAWSVGGAEGDTQYF. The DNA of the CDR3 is TGTGCCTGGAGTGTTGGCGGGGCCGAGGGAGATACGCAGTATTTT.

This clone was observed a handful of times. This chain's CDR3 is CASSKGGAQGYYGYTF. The CDR3 bases are TGCGCCAGCAGCAAGGGGGGGGCGCAAGGATACTATGGCTACACCTTC. The chain employs TRBV5-1 and TRBJ1-2, with a possible D match to TRBD1 (6 bases). This CDR3 region has 16 residues. V lost 4 bases and J 3 bases, leaving 19 bases between the germline ends. Germline CDR1 reads SGHRS; CDR2 reads YFSETQ.

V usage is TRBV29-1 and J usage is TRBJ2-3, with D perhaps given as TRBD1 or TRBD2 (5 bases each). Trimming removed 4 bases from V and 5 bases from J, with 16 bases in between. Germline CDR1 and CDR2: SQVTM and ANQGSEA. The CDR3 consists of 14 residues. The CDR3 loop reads CSVGIGTTRDTQYF. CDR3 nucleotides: TGCAGCGTTGGAATAGGGACCACAAGAGATACGCAGTATTTT.